This T cell receptor beta chain stems from a study of CD8 T cell repertoires and HIV-1 epitope variants. Concerning this clone: Its antigen remains unknown.

The V gene's germline CDR1 is LGHNA and CDR2 YSLEER. This CDR3 is built from 16 residues. With 0 bases removed from V and 6 bases from J, the gap between germline ends came to 16 bases. Sequencing used immunoSEQ multiplex PCR; TCRdb keeps in-frame clones, though not all of them. The sample includes over 5,000 clones, more than 65% of them seen just once. The chain has TRBV4-3 and TRBJ2-3; D ambiguous. The sequencing sample was made of cultured CD8+ T cells derived from PBMCs. The TCR comes from a male donor with HIV. CDR3 in DNA: TGCGCCAGCAGCCAAGACCGGCCCAGTAGGGCGGATACGCAGTATTTT. This translates into CASSQDRPSRADTQYF.